The 11 T cell receptor beta chains listed next were all sequenced from one sample in a study of cytomegalovirus exposure and HLA in healthy donors. Primers: 60 Vbeta forward and 13 Jbeta reverse. Produced via immunoSEQ multiplex PCR; TCRdb's table is partial and in-frame only. Of approximately 170,000 clones listed, more than 80% are singletons. Material: PBMCs. The source is a male donor in good health and CMV-seronegative.

This clone was observed a handful of times. The V gene is TRBV15, the J gene TRBJ1-4; D is unclear. Deletions cut 0 bases from V and 8 bases from J, with 10 bases between. Germline CDR1 reads LNHNV; CDR2 reads YYDKDF (reference sequence). The CDR3 is made up of 14 amino acids. The CDR3 here is CATSRDASQEKLFF. The CDR3 DNA reads as TGTGCCACCAGCAGAGATGCGAGCCAAGAAAAACTGTTTTTT. Full variable domain (rest looked up from reference TRBV15 and TRBJ1-4): DAMVIQNPRYQVTQFGKPVTLSCSQTLNHNVMYWYQQKSSQAPKLLFHYYDKDFNNEADTPDNFQSRRPNTSFCFLDIRSPGLGDTAMYLCATSRDASQEKLFFGSGTQLSVL.

The V call is TRBV9, the J call TRBJ2-2; no clear D gene. CDR1 and CDR2 from the germline V gene are SGDLS and YYNGEE. V was pared by 0 bases and J by 5 bases, with 8 bases between. The CDR3 sequence is 14 residues long. The CDR3 DNA reads TGTGCCAGCAGCGTAGCTCTAGGAACCGGGGAGCTGTTTTTT. Protein sequence: CASSVALGTGELFF.

The V and J genes are TRBV9 and TRBJ2-4, with 9 bases matching TRBD2. Unmatched junction bases numbered 7, after V lost 0 bases and J lost 6 bases. From germline, CDR1 is SGDLS and CDR2 YYNGEE. The CDR3 extends over 16 amino acids. CDR3 region: CASSVGVDSGGNIQYF. CDR3 bases: TGTGCCAGCAGCGTAGGAGTCGATAGCGGGGGAAACATTCAGTACTTC.

V gene TRBV9 combines with J gene TRBJ2-5, with 9 bases lining up with TRBD2. There are 15 residues in the CDR3. V lost 0 bases and J lost 5; bases outside the gene matches: 5. Germline-derived CDR1 and CDR2 are SGDLS and YYNGEE. Here the CDR3 reads CASSVALAGMETQYF. As DNA, the CDR3 is TGTGCCAGCAGCGTAGCACTAGCGGGTATGGAGACCCAGTACTTC.

V usage is TRBV6-4 and J usage is TRBJ2-1; TRBD2 agrees at 12 bases. The CDR3 length is 15 residues. With V trimmed by 3 bases and J by 4 bases, 1 base remained unmatched. Germline V CDR1 and CDR2: MRHNA, SNTAGT. The chain's CDR3 is CASSETSGGYNEQFF. CDR3 DNA sequence: TGTGCCAGCAGTGAAACTAGCGGGGGGTACAATGAGCAGTTCTTC.

The chain links TRBV4-3 to TRBJ2-5; no clear D. Gene TRBJ2-7 matches the end of the DNA better, so the J call may be wrong. The CDR3 covers 16 residues. CDR1 is LGHNA and CDR2 is YSLEER in the germline V gene. The CDR3 here is CASSQDRSLSSYEQYF. CDR3 bases: TGCGCCAGCAGCCAAGATCGGTCCCTGAGCTCCTACGAGCAGTACTTC.

This clone has just a few counts. Relative to the germline gene, one junction end is altered; a read error may explain this. The rearrangement links TRBV7-9 to TRBJ2-7, with D tentatively TRBD1 (5 bases). Germline V CDR1 and CDR2: SEHNR, FQNEAQ (reference sequence). The CDR3 totals 14 residues. This CDR3 is CSSSLSRLDKEQYF. CDR3 nucleotides: TGTTCCAGCAGCTTAAGCCGCTTGGACAAAGAGCAGTACTTC. The variable domain in full, completed from reference TRBV7-9 and TRBJ2-7, reads DTGVSQNPRHKITKRGQNVTFRCDPISEHNRLYWYRQTLGQGPEFLTYFQNEAQLEKSRLLSDRFSAERPKGSFSTLEIQRTEQGDSAMYLCSSSLSRLDKEQYFGPGTRLTVT.

The V and J genes are TRBV7-6 and TRBJ2-1, with a weak D call TRBD2 (5 bases). From germline, CDR1 is SGHVS and CDR2 FNYEAQ. Trimming left V 1 base short and J 5 bases short, with 6 bases between. There are 13 residues in the CDR3. CDR3: CASSLGRNNEQFF. DNA of the CDR3: TGTGCCAGCAGCTTAGGGAGGAACAATGAGCAGTTCTTC.

The chain recombines TRBV7-6 with TRBJ2-3; D gene ambiguous. CDR1 SGHVS and CDR2 FNYEAQ come from the germline V gene. The V and J ends lost 1 base and 2 bases respectively, with 7 bases between them. This CDR3 contains 14 residues. CDR3 coding DNA: TGTGCCAGCAGCTTAGTGGCCAACACAGATACGCAGTATTTT. Amino acids: CASSLVANTDTQYF.

The V and J genes are TRBV29-1 and TRBJ1-2; 8 bases agree with TRBD1. The germline gives CDR1 SQVTM, CDR2 ANQGSEA. J gave up 8 bases and V 0 bases, and 5 bases lay outside the gene matches. This CDR3 is 13 amino acids long. In DNA form, the CDR3 reads TGCAGCGTTGAAGAGGAGGGACAGGCGGGCTACACCTTC. It is translated as CSVEEEGQAGYTF.

V usage is TRBV4-2 and J usage is TRBJ2-3; D might be TRBD1 (8 bases). Deletions cut 5 bases from V and 3 bases from J, with 15 bases between. Per the germline V gene, CDR1 is LGHNA and CDR2 is YNFKEQ. This CDR3 has 15 residues. Written as DNA, the CDR3 is TGTGCCAGCAGCTTCGGACAGGGAGGGACAGATACGCAGTATTTT. Translating gives CASSFGQGGTDTQYF.